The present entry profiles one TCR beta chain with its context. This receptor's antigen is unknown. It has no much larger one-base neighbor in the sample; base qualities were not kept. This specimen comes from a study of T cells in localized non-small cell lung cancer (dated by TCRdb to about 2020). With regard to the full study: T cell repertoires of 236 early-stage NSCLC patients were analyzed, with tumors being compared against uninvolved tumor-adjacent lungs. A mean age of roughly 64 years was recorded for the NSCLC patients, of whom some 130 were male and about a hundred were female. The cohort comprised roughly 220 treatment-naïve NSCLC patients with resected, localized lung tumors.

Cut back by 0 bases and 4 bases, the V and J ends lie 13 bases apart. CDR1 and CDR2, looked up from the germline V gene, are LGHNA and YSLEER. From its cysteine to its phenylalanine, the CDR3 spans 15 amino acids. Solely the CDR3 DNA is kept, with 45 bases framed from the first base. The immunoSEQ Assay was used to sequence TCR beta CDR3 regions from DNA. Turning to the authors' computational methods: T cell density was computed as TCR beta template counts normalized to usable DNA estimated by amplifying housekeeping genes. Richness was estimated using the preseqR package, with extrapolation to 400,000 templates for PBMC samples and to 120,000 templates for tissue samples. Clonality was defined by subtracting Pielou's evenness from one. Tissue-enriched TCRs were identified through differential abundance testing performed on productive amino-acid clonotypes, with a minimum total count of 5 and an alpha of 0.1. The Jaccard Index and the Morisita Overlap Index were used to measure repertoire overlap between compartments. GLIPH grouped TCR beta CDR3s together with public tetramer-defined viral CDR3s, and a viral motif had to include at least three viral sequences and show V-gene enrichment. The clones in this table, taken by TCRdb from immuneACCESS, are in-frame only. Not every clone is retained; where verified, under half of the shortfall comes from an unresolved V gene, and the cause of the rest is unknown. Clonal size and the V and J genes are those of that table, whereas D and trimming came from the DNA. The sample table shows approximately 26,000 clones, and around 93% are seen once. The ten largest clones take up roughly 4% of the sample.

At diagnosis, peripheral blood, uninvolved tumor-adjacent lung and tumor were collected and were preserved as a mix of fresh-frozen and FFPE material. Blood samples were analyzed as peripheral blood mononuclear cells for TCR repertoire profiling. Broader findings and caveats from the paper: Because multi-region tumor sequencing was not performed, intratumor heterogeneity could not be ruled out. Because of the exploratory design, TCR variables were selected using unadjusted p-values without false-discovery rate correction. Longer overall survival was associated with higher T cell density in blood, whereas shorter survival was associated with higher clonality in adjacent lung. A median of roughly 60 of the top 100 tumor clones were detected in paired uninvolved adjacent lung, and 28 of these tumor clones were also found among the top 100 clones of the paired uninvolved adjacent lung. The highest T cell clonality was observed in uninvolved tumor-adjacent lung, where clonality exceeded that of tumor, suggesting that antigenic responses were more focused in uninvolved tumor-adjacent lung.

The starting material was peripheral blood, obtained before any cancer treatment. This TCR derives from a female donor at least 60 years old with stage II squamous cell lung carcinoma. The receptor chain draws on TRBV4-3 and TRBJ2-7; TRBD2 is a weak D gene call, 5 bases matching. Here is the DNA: TGCGCCAGCAGCCAAGACGAGGGCATGACGTACGAGCAGTACTTC. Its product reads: CASSQDEGMTYEQYF.